The sequence of this T cell receptor beta chain was determined in a study of blood T cell repertoires in COVID-19. Study summary: COVID-19 samples, acute and convalescent, were from the United States, Italy and Spain. PBMCs, B-cell-depleted T cells, or T cells were the source of the cDNA or gDNA that made up the material.

The length of the CDR3 is 13 residues. V was pared by 7 bases and J by 6 bases, with 3 bases of the junction left unmatched. Original analysis: Nucleated cell number was recorded as an estimate derived from reference gene primer amplification. Using immunoSEQ multiplex PCR, the repertoire was profiled, and TCRdb retains in-frame clones only, with some absent. The V and J calls and clone size are taken from that table; D and trimming were inferred from the DNA. The table includes fewer than 200,000 clones, just under 80% detected once. Sequencing was performed on peripheral blood. This clonotype was obtained from a man aged 65 to 85 with active or convalescent COVID-19. This chain links TRBV12-3 or TRBV12-4 with TRBJ1-5; 10 nucleotides agree with TRBD1. The CDR3 spells CASIRDRGQPQHF. DNA for the CDR3: TGTGCCAGCATAAGGGACAGGGGTCAGCCCCAGCATTTT.